The present TCR beta chain was sequenced within a study of blood T cell repertoires in COVID-19. Turning to the study itself: T cells, B-cell-depleted T cells, or PBMCs provided the cDNA or gDNA that served as material.

CDR3 length equals 16 residues. After removal of 6 bases from V and 9 bases from J, the junction contained 15 bases not matched to a gene. Looked up from germline, CDR1 is MDHEN and CDR2 is SYDVKM. Sequencing was performed with immunoSEQ multiplex PCR; in TCRdb, only in-frame clones are kept and a portion is missing. Of approximately 150,000 clones in the sample, roughly 80% were seen once. This sequence originates from a woman in her 70s with acute or convalescent COVID-19. The specimen sequenced was peripheral blood. J is TRBJ1-5 and V is TRBV28, with 9 bases that match TRBD1. The CDR3 loop is CASRARTGVGTGPQHF. Written as DNA, the CDR3 is TGTGCCAGCAGAGCCCGGACAGGGGTAGGGACGGGGCCCCAGCATTTT.